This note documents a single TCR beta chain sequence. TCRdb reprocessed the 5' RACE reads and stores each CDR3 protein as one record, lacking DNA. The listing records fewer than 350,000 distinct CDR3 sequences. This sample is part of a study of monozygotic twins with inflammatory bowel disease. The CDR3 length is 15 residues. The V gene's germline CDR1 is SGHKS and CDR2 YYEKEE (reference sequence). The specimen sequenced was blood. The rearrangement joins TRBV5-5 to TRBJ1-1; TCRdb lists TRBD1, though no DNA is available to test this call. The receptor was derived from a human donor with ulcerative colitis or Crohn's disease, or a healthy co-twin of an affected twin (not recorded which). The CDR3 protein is CASSLGTGRTTEAFF.